This record concerns one TCR beta chain sequence. No antigen is known for it. The data originate from a study of T cell repertoires in cytomegalovirus infection. The CDR3 contains 12 residues. The germline CDR1 and CDR2 sequences are SGHVS and FQNEAQ. Trimming stripped 6 bases from V and 6 bases from J, with 12 bases between. In TCRdb, the reads were re-called with MiXCR into one record per CDR3 protein. This table has some 350,000 distinct CDR3 sequences, just under 30% appearing once. Source: cultured PBMCs, taken from culture after CMV antigen stimulation. This TCR was recovered from a human donor in good health (CMV status not recorded). Some clones in this sample may be carry-over from other donors' samples. The genes are TRBV7-8 and TRBJ2-7; possible D gene TRBD2, 6 bases. CDR3 protein: CASRGEDFEQYF. CDR3 DNA sequence: TGTGCCAGCAGGGGGGAGGACTTCGAGCAGTACTTC.